This T cell receptor (beta chain) appears in the sequencing data of a study of cytomegalovirus exposure and HLA in healthy donors. The PCR ran on 60 Vbeta and 13 Jbeta primers. Sequencing used immunoSEQ multiplex PCR; TCRdb keeps in-frame clones, though not all of them. The repertoire has about 140,000 clones, roughly 78% of them found once; the top ten carry more than 2.5%. The table lists this clone with a count of one. As yet, its antigen is unknown. The V gene lost 11 bases and the J gene lost 4 bases, with 8 bases spanning the gap. This CDR3 has 10 amino acids. The germline V gene encodes CDR1 MNHEY and CDR2 SVGAGI. Study-level results: Versus the approximately 720-donor mean, an Asian-associated ancestry cluster reportedly showed fewer N-insertions in a later analysis. A highly shared variant cluster was judged a likely technical artifact.

Material: PBMCs. The V call is TRBV6-5, the J call TRBJ1-1, with D possibly TRBD1 on 5 matching bases. This clonotype was sampled from a man between 18 and 35 years old in good health and CMV-seropositive. The CDR3 DNA reads as TGTGCCGCCGGGGGCACTGAAGCTTTCTTT. Protein sequence: CAAGGTEAFF.